The 20 T cell receptor beta chains given below trace back to one sample, sequenced in a study of blood T cell repertoires in COVID-19. Clones were read by immunoSEQ multiplex PCR, and TCRdb kept only the in-frame ones, dropping some. The table includes about 480,000 clones, around 89% detected once. The material sequenced was PBMCs or T cells enriched from blood (not recorded which). The origin of the receptors is a woman aged 40-49 years who had recovered from COVID-19.

The chain couples TRBV27 to TRBJ2-6; D is uncertain. Between the trimmed V and J ends, which lost 8 bases and 7 bases, there was a span of 24 bases. This CDR3 has 17 residues. Germline CDR1 is MNHEY and CDR2 is SMNVEV (reference sequence). The CDR3 DNA is TGTGCCAGCTCCCTAGAGTCTCTAACGTGGAGAGCCAACGTCCTGACTTTC. Its protein is CASSLESLTWRANVLTF.

This sequence joins TRBV7-9 and TRBJ2-7; 15 bases are a match to TRBD2. Germline values: CDR1 SEHNR, CDR2 FQNEAQ (reference sequence). Unmatched junction bases numbered 6, after V lost 1 base and J lost 5 bases. The CDR3 is 17 amino acids. This CDR3 reads CASSLGTSGRVYHEQYF. The CDR3 nucleotides are TGTGCCAGCAGCTTAGGGACTAGCGGGAGGGTCTACCACGAGCAGTACTTC.

This clone was counted only a few times. The gene calls are TRBV11-2 and TRBJ2-2; D perhaps matches TRBD2 (5 bases). CDR3 size: 16 residues. Trimming took 1 base from V and 0 from J, leaving 9 bases between them. CDR1 and CDR2 from the germline V gene are SGHAT and FQNNGV. The CDR3 loop reads CASSLVSGTNTGELFF. The CDR3 nucleotides are TGTGCCAGCAGCTTAGTATCGGGGACGAACACCGGGGAGCTGTTTTTT.

V is TRBV4-2 and J is TRBJ1-1; 8 positions match TRBD1. Germline values: CDR1 LGHNA, CDR2 YNFKEQ. The trim removed 0 bases at V and 3 bases at J, leaving 9 bases unmatched. The CDR3 is 17 residues long. The DNA for the CDR3 is TGTGCCAGCAGCCAAGATAGTACCAGGGGGCGGGACACTGAAGCTTTCTTT. Protein: CASSQDSTRGRDTEAFF.

V gene TRBV25-1 combines with J gene TRBJ2-3; weak D call: TRBD2 (5 bases). Trimming shortened V by 3 bases and J by 2 bases, and 12 bases separated the two germline ends. The CDR3 runs 15 residues. CDR1 and CDR2 (germline): MGHDK, SYGVNS. The CDR3 loop is CASSESGLYTDTQYF. CDR3 nucleotide sequence: TGTGCCAGCAGTGAGTCTGGACTTTACACAGATACGCAGTATTTT.

The CDR3 protein is CASSYRSRVTGAIHEQYF. Written as DNA, the CDR3 is TGTGCCAGCAGTTACAGGTCTCGGGTGACAGGGGCTATCCACGAGCAGTACTTC. The chain carries TRBV6-2 or TRBV6-3 and TRBJ2-7; 8 nucleotides line up with TRBD1. Germline loops: CDR1 MNHEY, CDR2 SVGEGT. This CDR3 is 18 amino acids long. With 2 bases clipped from V and 5 bases from J, the junction kept 17 bases outside the gene matches.

The V gene is TRBV6-5, the J gene TRBJ1-5; weak D call: TRBD1 (5 bases). The CDR3 has 14 residues. V was pared by 6 bases and J by 9 bases, with 18 bases between. The germline CDR1 and CDR2 sequences are MNHEY and SVGAGI. The CDR3 DNA reads as TGTGCCAGCAGCAGAGGACCTAGGGGTTGGCCCCAGCATTTT. It yields the protein CASSRGPRGWPQHF.

This clone has just one count. V and J are TRBV5-1 and TRBJ2-2, with 7 bases that match TRBD1. Looked up from germline, CDR1 is SGHRS and CDR2 is YFSETQ. Trimming cost V 2 bases and J 1 base; bases outside gene matches: 2. CDR3 length equals 15 residues. The CDR3 region is CASSLQGLNTGELFF. In DNA form, the CDR3 reads TGCGCCAGCAGCTTACAGGGGCTGAACACCGGGGAGCTGTTTTTT. Using reference TRBV5-1 and TRBJ2-2 for the parts outside the CDR3, the full variable domain is KAGVTQTPRYLIKTRGQQVTLSCSPISGHRSVSWYQQTPGQGLQFLFEYFSETQRNKGNFPGRFSGRQFSNSRSEMNVSTLELGDSALYLCASSLQGLNTGELFFGEGSRLTVL.

This rearrangement joins TRBV11-2 to TRBJ2-1; perhaps TRBD2 as D (6 bases). The length of the CDR3 is 16 residues. The germline CDR1 and CDR2 sequences are SGHAT and FQNNGV. The V end was cut by 5 bases, the J end by 9 bases, with 23 bases between. CDR3: CASSPVGGTTYGEQFF. The DNA of the CDR3 is TGTGCCAGCAGCCCCGTCGGGGGAACCACCTACGGTGAGCAGTTCTTC.

The J gene is TRBJ1-2, the V gene TRBV1; the D call TRBD1 from the table was never checked on the DNA. TRBV1 corresponds to a pseudogene. The CDR3 consists of 14 residues. CDR3 loop: CTSGNRTGDYGYTF. In DNA form, the CDR3 reads TGCACCAGCGGGAACCGGACAGGGGACTATGGCTACACCTTC.

This chain connects TRBV18 to TRBJ1-3; 8 nucleotides agree with TRBD1. J was trimmed by 1 base and V by 2 bases; bases with no gene match: 16. The germline V gene has CDR1 KGHSH and CDR2 LQKENI. The CDR3 has 20 residues. The CDR3 protein is CASSPVRLGPGGESGNTIYF. CDR3 DNA: TGTGCCAGCTCACCAGTAAGATTGGGTCCAGGGGGCGAGTCTGGAAACACCATATATTTT.

The rearrangement joins TRBV7-2 to TRBJ1-2, with TRBD1 identical over 8 bases. Germline V gene data show CDR1 as SGHTA and CDR2 as FQGNSA. This CDR3 has 16 amino acids. V lost 1 base to trimming and J lost 2 bases; unmatched junction nucleotides: 6. This CDR3 is CASSLGGQGSNYGYTF. CDR3 DNA sequence: TGTGCCAGCAGCTTAGGTGGACAGGGTTCAAACTATGGCTACACCTTC.

This chain connects TRBV28 to TRBJ1-5; TRBD1 agrees at 10 bases. The V and J ends lost 5 bases and 8 bases, in that order; junction bases with no gene match: 9. In germline, CDR1 is MDHEN, CDR2 SYDVKM. The CDR3 extends over 15 amino acids. This CDR3 is CASSARTGGVKPQHF. The CDR3 nucleotides read TGTGCCAGCAGTGCCCGGACAGGGGGAGTGAAGCCCCAGCATTTT.

This chain links TRBV7-2 with TRBJ2-2, with 9 bases that match TRBD1. The CDR3 totals 17 residues. Trimming removed 4 bases from V and 4 bases from J; junction bases left unmatched: 10. Per the germline V gene, CDR1 is SGHTA and CDR2 is FQGNSA. CDR3 nucleotide sequence: TGTGCCAGCAGCTCTTTAGGACAGGGGAGAGTCACCGGGGAGCTGTTTTTT. Its protein product is CASSSLGQGRVTGELFF.

The chain is built from TRBV2 and TRBJ1-6; perhaps TRBD1 as D (6 bases). CDR1 and CDR2 from the germline V gene are SNHLY and FYNNEI. The V and J ends lost 8 bases and 7 bases respectively, with 12 bases between them. The CDR3 spans 13 residues. CDR3 protein: CASGRDMNSPLHF. CDR3 DNA: TGTGCCAGCGGCCGGGACATGAATTCACCCCTCCACTTT.

The chain uses TRBV4-2 and TRBJ1-1, with a tentative D call TRBD1 (5 bases). The CDR3 totals 14 residues. Deletions cut 1 base from V and 5 bases from J, with 11 bases between. CDR1 and CDR2 from the germline V gene are LGHNA and YNFKEQ. CDR3: CASSQVGGATEAFF. The CDR3 region has the DNA TGTGCCAGCAGCCAAGTTGGAGGGGCAACTGAAGCTTTCTTT.

This rearrangement joins TRBV9 to TRBJ2-5; 11 nucleotides agree with TRBD1. The CDR3 is made up of 17 amino acids. Germline values: CDR1 SGDLS, CDR2 YYNGEE. The J segment lost 1 base and the V segment lost 1 base, leaving 6 bases of the junction unmatched. The CDR3 here is CASSVYGTGGIQETQYF. As DNA, the CDR3 is TGTGCCAGCAGCGTATATGGGACAGGGGGAATCCAAGAGACCCAGTACTTC.

DNA of the CDR3: TGTGCCAGCAGCTCCTCCGGGACTAGCGGGAGTGTGTACGAGCAGTACTTC. Encoded protein: CASSSSGTSGSVYEQYF. The chain joins TRBV7-9 to TRBJ2-7, with 14 bases fitting TRBD2. In germline, CDR1 is SEHNR, CDR2 FQNEAQ (reference sequence). The junction had 9 bases not matched to a gene; V was cut back by 4 bases and J by 4 bases. This CDR3 comprises 17 residues.

The chain uses TRBV11-3 and TRBJ2-1; 11 nucleotides match TRBD1. This CDR3 has 15 amino acids. Germline trimming cut 5 bases from V and 6 bases from J; bases unmatched to any gene: 6. Germline CDR1 reads SGHNT; CDR2 reads YENEEA. CDR3 nucleotide sequence: TGTGCCAGCAGCGTCCGGGACAGGGGGGCCAATGAGCAGTTCTTC. Its protein is CASSVRDRGANEQFF.

This rearrangement joins TRBV5-1 to TRBJ2-7; 8 positions agree with TRBD1. The CDR3 length is 17 residues. Germline lookup yields CDR1 SGHRS and CDR2 YFSETQ. J was trimmed by 5 bases and V by 4 bases; bases with no gene match: 17. The CDR3 protein is CASSPTDLGQGTDEQYF. CDR3 nucleotides: TGCGCCAGCAGCCCGACGGACCTCGGACAGGGTACGGACGAGCAGTACTTC.